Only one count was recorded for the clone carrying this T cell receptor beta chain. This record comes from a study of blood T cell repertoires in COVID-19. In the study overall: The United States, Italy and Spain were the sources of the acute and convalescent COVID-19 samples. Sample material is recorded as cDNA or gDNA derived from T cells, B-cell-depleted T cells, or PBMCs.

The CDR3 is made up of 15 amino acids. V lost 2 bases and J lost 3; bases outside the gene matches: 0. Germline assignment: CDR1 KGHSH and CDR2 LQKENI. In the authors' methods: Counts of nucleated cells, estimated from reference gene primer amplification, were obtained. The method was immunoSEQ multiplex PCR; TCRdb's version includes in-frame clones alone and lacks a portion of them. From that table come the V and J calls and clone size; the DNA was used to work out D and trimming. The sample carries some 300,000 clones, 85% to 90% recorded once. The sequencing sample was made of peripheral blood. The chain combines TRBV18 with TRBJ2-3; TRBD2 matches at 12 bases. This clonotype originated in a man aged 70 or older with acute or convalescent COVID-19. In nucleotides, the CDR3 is TGTGCCAGCTCACCAGGACTAGCGGGAACAGATACGCAGTATTTT. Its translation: CASSPGLAGTDTQYF.